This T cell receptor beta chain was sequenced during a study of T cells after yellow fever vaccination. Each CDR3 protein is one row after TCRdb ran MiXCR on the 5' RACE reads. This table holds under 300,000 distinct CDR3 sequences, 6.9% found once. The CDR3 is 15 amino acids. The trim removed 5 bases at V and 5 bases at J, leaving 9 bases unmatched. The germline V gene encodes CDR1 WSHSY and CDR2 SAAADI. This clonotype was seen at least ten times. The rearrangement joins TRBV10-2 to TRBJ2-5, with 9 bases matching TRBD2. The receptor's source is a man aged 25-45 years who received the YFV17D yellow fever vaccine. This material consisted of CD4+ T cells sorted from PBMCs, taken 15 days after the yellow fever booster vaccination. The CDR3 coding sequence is TGCGCCAGCAGTCTCGGGGCTAGCGGGATTGAGACCCAGTACTTC. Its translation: CASSLGASGIETQYF.